Sequencing of this T cell receptor beta chain was carried out in a study of CD8 T cells in ankylosing spondylitis. TCRdb ran MiXCR on the 5' RACE reads and lists one entry per CDR3 protein. The table records around 40,000 distinct CDR3 sequences, roughly 2.5% of them present only once. Trimming removed 4 bases at V and 0 bases at J, with 8 bases between. CDR3 length: 14 residues. The germline CDR1 and CDR2 sequences are SGDLS and YYNGEE. This clonotype was seen ten or more times. This sequence was found in a male donor with ankylosing spondylitis or in good health (not recorded which). Material: blood, either unsorted or a sorted T cell fraction (not recorded which). The chain links TRBV9 to TRBJ2-1; D not resolved. As DNA, the CDR3 is TGTGCCAGCAGCCCCCTCGGCTCCTACAATGAGCAGTTCTTC. Translation gives CASSPLGSYNEQFF.